The source of this TCR beta chain is a study of T cell repertoires in cytomegalovirus infection. Study as a whole: Both recently identified HLA-C-restricted and well-studied HLA-B-restricted CMV epitopes were used in the study. CMV infection and matching HLA type were both indicated by public TCR beta signatures. Overall study results and limits: Dominant in the ex vivo response were TCR beta clonotypes restricted by HLA-C and specific for CMV.

Trimming took off 5 bases at V and 4 bases at J, with 11 bases between the two ends. This CDR3 comprises 13 residues. Germline values: CDR1 MNHEY, CDR2 SMNVEV (reference sequence). A single record per CDR3 protein comes from TCRdb applying MiXCR to the reads. Here the sample spans about 130,000 distinct CDR3 sequences, 30% to 40% being singletons. Points on this clonotype: The antigen is not known.

Sequenced here: CD8+ T cells from cultured PBMCs, sampled from culture after CMV antigen stimulation. V usage is TRBV27 and J usage is TRBJ1-2; a weak D match, TRBD1 (6 bases). The source of this sequence is a human donor in good health (CMV status not recorded). Some clones in this sample may be carry-over from other donors' samples. This chain's CDR3 is CASSPQTGYGYTF. DNA of the CDR3: TGTGCCAGCAGTCCCCAGACAGGCTATGGCTACACCTTC.